This entry features one T cell receptor beta chain sequence. Its antigen is unknown. Likely a read error: the CDR3 ends without its conserved phenylalanine or tryptophan. Constant-region priming of approximately 0.55 ug total RNA yielded TCR beta cDNA. Construction of TCR beta libraries relied on three successive nested multiplex PCR rounds employing slightly modified ARM-PCR. In the first two PCR rounds, TRBV1-TRBV30 forward primers were paired with a C-beta reverse primer, and each round lasted roughly 10 cycles. TCRdb called the multiplex PCR reads again in MiXCR, with one record for every CDR3 protein. The data show some 190,000 distinct CDR3 sequences, about 85% seen once. This sample was included in a study of tumor-infiltrating lymphocytes in primary liver carcinoma. Study at large: Men as well as women, aged 30 to 69 years, made up the patients. Overall study results and limits: With p = 0.039, the top-250-clone fraction in tumors significantly exceeded that in blood.

Joint extraction of RNA and DNA used roughly 17-32 mg of bulk tissue that was unsorted. The CDR3 is 12 residues long. Trimming removed 5 bases at V and 5 bases at J, with 10 bases between. The clonotype originates from a man aged 35 to 55 with primary liver carcinoma and hepatitis B virus infection. Sequenced material: tumor tissue from primary liver carcinoma. The chain couples TRBV12-3 or TRBV12-4 to TRBJ2-7, with no clear D. This chain's CDR3 is CASSPQEHEQYL. The CDR3 nucleotides read TGTGCCAGCAGTCCTCAGGAACACGAGCAGTACTTA.